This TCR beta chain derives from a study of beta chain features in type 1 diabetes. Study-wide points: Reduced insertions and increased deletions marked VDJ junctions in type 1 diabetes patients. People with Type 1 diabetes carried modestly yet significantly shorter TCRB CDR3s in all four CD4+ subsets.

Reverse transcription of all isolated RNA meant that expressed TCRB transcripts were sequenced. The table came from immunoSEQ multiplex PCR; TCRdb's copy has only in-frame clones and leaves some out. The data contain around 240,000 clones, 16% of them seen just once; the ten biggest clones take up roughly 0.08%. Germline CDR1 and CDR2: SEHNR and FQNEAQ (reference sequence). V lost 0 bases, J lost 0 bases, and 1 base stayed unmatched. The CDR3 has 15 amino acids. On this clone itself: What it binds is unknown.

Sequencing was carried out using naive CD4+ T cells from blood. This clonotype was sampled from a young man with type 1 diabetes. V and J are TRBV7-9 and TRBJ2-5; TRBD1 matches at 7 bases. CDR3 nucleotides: TGTGCCAGCAGCTTAGCGGGACAGAACCAAGAGACCCAGTACTTC. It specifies CASSLAGQNQETQYF.